These 21 T cell receptor beta chains originate from one sample sequenced in a study of T cell repertoires in aging, cancer and after chemotherapy. Rearranged V-D-J TRB sequences were amplified with a mixed TRB-A/B primer pool. Each CDR3 protein gets one entry after TCRdb re-called the multiplex PCR reads with MiXCR. The table lists 10,000 to 11,000 distinct CDR3 sequences, under 45% of them singletons, with under 2% in the top ten. The template was genomic DNA from peripheral blood, not RNA. The sequenced sample was blood. The receptors derive from a human donor in good health.

The rearrangement joins TRBV30 to TRBJ2-1; D is ambiguous. The V end lost 3 bases, the J end lost 5 bases, and 5 bases lay between the germline ends. Germline V gene sequence: CDR1 GTSNPN, CDR2 SVGIG (reference sequence). The CDR3 consists of 11 residues. The CDR3 protein is CAWRTDNEQFF. In DNA form, the CDR3 reads TGTGCCTGGAGGACGGACAATGAGCAGTTCTTC.

This sequence joins TRBV20-1 and TRBJ1-1; maybe TRBD1 (6 bases). Germline CDR1 is DFQATT and CDR2 is SNEGSKA (reference sequence). Trimming left V 6 bases short and J 1 base short, with 9 bases between. The CDR3 contains 12 residues. CDR3 in DNA: TGCAGTGCAATCAGGGGGAACACTGAAGCTTTCTTT. Its translation: CSAIRGNTEAFF.

This sequence joins TRBV12-3 or TRBV12-4 and TRBJ2-5, with D possibly matching TRBD2 (5 bases). Between the trimmed V and J ends, which lost 3 bases and 2 bases, there was a span of 10 bases. The CDR3 covers 14 residues. The CDR3: CASSLSGGQETQYF. The CDR3 DNA sequence: TGTGCCAGCAGTTTGTCTGGCGGGCAAGAGACCCAGTACTTC.

The chain has TRBV12-3 or TRBV12-4 and TRBJ1-1; D call uncertain. This CDR3 has 14 amino acids. V lost 5 bases to trimming and J lost 1 base, with 11 bases between them. The CDR3 nucleotides are TGTGCCAGCAGTACCCAAGCGAGGAACACTGAAGCTTTCTTT. This gives the protein CASSTQARNTEAFF.

This chain joins TRBV29-1 and TRBJ1-1, with D possibly being TRBD1 (6 bases). There are 13 residues in the CDR3. CDR1 and CDR2 (germline): SQVTM, ANQGSEA. The ends were cut back, 3 bases at V and 5 bases at J, with 13 bases in the middle. The CDR3 sequence is CSVDQRGATEAFF. CDR3 coding DNA: TGCAGCGTTGATCAACGGGGGGCGACTGAAGCTTTCTTT. Full variable domain (missing parts from reference TRBV29-1 and TRBJ1-1): SAVISQKPSRDICQRGTSLTIQCQVDSQVTMMFWYRQQPGQSLTLIATANQGSEATYESGFVIDKFPISRPNLTFSTLTVSNMSPEDSSIYLCSVDQRGATEAFFGQGTRLTVV.

The genes are TRBV18 and TRBJ1-1, with D perhaps matching TRBD1 (5 bases). CDR3 length equals 14 residues. Between the trimmed V and J ends, which lost 4 bases and 5 bases, there was a span of 14 bases. Germline V lookup: CDR1 KGHSH, CDR2 LQKENI. This CDR3 reads CASSQETVVTEAFF. The CDR3 coding sequence is TGTGCCAGCTCACAGGAGACAGTAGTTACTGAAGCTTTCTTT.

The gene calls are TRBV20-1 and TRBJ1-2; tentative D call: TRBD1 (6 bases). Germline loops: CDR1 DFQATT, CDR2 SNEGSKA (reference sequence). The CDR3 consists of 13 residues. V was cut by 2 bases and J by 8 bases, with 15 bases left in between. CDR3 sequence (DNA): TGCAGTGCTAGATCTTCGGGGGGCTTGGGCTACACCTTC. Encoded protein: CSARSSGGLGYTF.

The chain has TRBV12-3 or TRBV12-4 and TRBJ1-1, with D tentatively TRBD1 (6 bases). The CDR3 runs to 14 residues. V was clipped by 5 bases and J by 2 bases, with 12 bases between them. The CDR3 reads CASSIKQGNTEAFF. Written as DNA, the CDR3 is TGTGCCAGCAGTATTAAACAGGGAAACACTGAAGCTTTCTTT.

This clonotype has only a few counts. The V call is TRBV20-1, the J call TRBJ2-2, with TRBD1 matching 9 bases. Germline loops: CDR1 DFQATT, CDR2 SNEGSKA (reference sequence). The CDR3 covers 14 residues. The trim removed 5 bases at V and 7 bases at J, leaving 8 bases unmatched. The CDR3 region is CSAPRTGESGELFF. The CDR3 DNA is TGCAGTGCTCCTAGGACAGGGGAGAGCGGGGAGCTGTTTTTT.

This clonotype was seen more than once but under ten times. The gene calls are TRBV11-2 and TRBJ1-1; D remains unclear. The germline gives CDR1 SGHAT, CDR2 FQNNGV. Trimming left V 2 bases short and J 5 bases short, with 15 bases between. This CDR3 contains 15 residues. Here the CDR3 reads CASSLWVGQKTEAFF. CDR3 sequence (DNA): TGTGCCAGCAGCTTATGGGTGGGCCAGAAGACTGAAGCTTTCTTT.

The sample holds a few counts of this clonotype. The rearrangement joins TRBV27 to TRBJ1-6; 8 bases map to TRBD1. The CDR3 runs 16 residues. V lost 1 base and J lost 10; bases outside the gene matches: 9. Germline values: CDR1 MNHEY, CDR2 SMNVEV (reference sequence). This CDR3 is CASSLLYTTGDSPLHF. DNA for the CDR3: TGTGCCAGCAGTTTATTATATACGACAGGGGACTCACCCCTCCACTTT.

This clonotype has only a few counts. The V gene is TRBV6-1, the J gene TRBJ2-7; 9 nucleotides align to TRBD1. Germline V CDR1 and CDR2: MNHNS, SASEGT. V lost 6 bases to trimming and J lost 2 bases; unmatched junction nucleotides: 2. The CDR3 is 13 residues long. The CDR3 here is CASRGTGTYEQYF. CDR3 DNA: TGTGCCAGCAGGGGGACAGGGACCTACGAGCAGTACTTC.

Only a few counts were recorded for this clonotype. V and J are TRBV5-6 and TRBJ2-7; D gene unclear. The V gene lost 0 bases and the J gene lost 5 bases, with 12 bases spanning the gap. The CDR3 covers 14 residues. Germline V lookup: CDR1 SGHDT, CDR2 YYEEEE. The CDR3 loop reads CASSLGAYGDEQYF. CDR3 DNA: TGTGCCAGCAGCTTGGGGGCGTACGGTGACGAGCAGTACTTC.

This clonotype came up a few times. The V and J genes are TRBV6-5 and TRBJ1-6, with D unresolved. Trimming removed 5 bases at V and 9 bases at J, with 11 bases between. The CDR3 consists of 13 residues. Germline V CDR1 and CDR2: MNHEY, SVGAGI. The CDR3 protein is CASSTGVVSPLHF. In DNA, the CDR3 is TGTGCCAGCAGTACGGGTGTTGTTTCACCCCTCCACTTT.

The chain employs TRBV12-3 or TRBV12-4 and TRBJ1-5; TRBD1 agrees at 7 bases. Unmatched junction bases numbered 13, after V lost 1 base and J lost 7 bases. The CDR3 is 17 amino acids. The CDR3 DNA follows: TGTGCCAGCAGTTTAGGGGGGACGACAGGGAATTCCCAGCCCCAGCATTTT. Protein sequence: CASSLGGTTGNSQPQHF.

This clonotype has more than one count but fewer than ten. V and J are TRBV12-3 or TRBV12-4 and TRBJ2-7; 14 bases are a match to TRBD2. The CDR3 is made up of 16 amino acids. V lost 6 bases and J lost 2; bases outside the gene matches: 6. CDR3 sequence: CASSPGTSGSPYEQYF. CDR3 nucleotide sequence: TGTGCCAGCAGCCCCGGGACTAGCGGGAGTCCCTACGAGCAGTACTTC.

This clonotype counts as medium-sized. The rearrangement joins TRBV30 to TRBJ2-7; D tentatively reads TRBD1 or TRBD2 (6 bases each). Germline loops: CDR1 GTSNPN, CDR2 SVGIG (reference sequence). The CDR3 runs 12 residues. The ends were cut back, 3 bases at V and 4 bases at J, with 10 bases in the middle. CDR3 amino acids: CAWRGGKYEQYF. The CDR3 DNA reads as TGTGCCTGGAGGGGGGGCAAGTACGAGCAGTACTTC.

V and J are TRBV7-9 and TRBJ1-2; D remains unclear. Between the trimmed V and J ends, which lost 2 bases and 7 bases, there was a span of 11 bases. The CDR3 runs to 13 residues. Germline loops: CDR1 SEHNR, CDR2 FQNEAQ (reference sequence). The CDR3 DNA reads as TGTGCCAGCAGCTTACCAAGGGTGGGTGGCTACACCTTC. Translation gives CASSLPRVGGYTF.

CDR3 sequence (DNA): TGTGCCAGCAGCCAACGAACCACAGATACGCAGTATTTT. Amino acid sequence: CASSQRTTDTQYF. The chain uses TRBV7-2 and TRBJ2-3, with no clear D. Germline V lookup: CDR1 SGHTA, CDR2 FQGNSA. The CDR3 is 13 amino acids. Deletions cut 5 bases from V and 2 bases from J, with 8 bases between.

The V and J genes are TRBV7-9 and TRBJ1-1; a weak D match, TRBD1 (5 bases). Germline V lookup: CDR1 SEHNR, CDR2 FQNEAQ (reference sequence). V was pared by 5 bases and J by 0 bases, with 10 bases between. This CDR3 spans 14 amino acids. As DNA, the CDR3 is TGTGCCAGCAGCATTAACAGGATGAACACTGAAGCTTTCTTT. Its protein product is CASSINRMNTEAFF. Full variable domain (remainder filled in from reference TRBV7-9 and TRBJ1-1): DTGVSQNPRHKITKRGQNVTFRCDPISEHNRLYWYRQTLGQGPEFLTYFQNEAQLEKSRLLSDRFSAERPKGSFSTLEIQRTEQGDSAMYLCASSINRMNTEAFFGQGTRLTVV.

This clonotype was observed a few times. The chain has TRBV6-5 and TRBJ2-3; D not certain. CDR3 size: 12 residues. CDR1 MNHEY and CDR2 SVGAGI come from the germline V gene. The V and J ends lost 4 bases and 1 base respectively, with 3 bases between them. CDR3 sequence reads: CASSSGTDTQYF. DNA for the CDR3: TGTGCCAGCAGTTCGGGCACAGATACGCAGTATTTT.